This entry describes one T cell receptor beta chain. This clone may be a read error of a much larger clone one base away. The second PCR ran about 6 to 11 cycles with a sample-barcoded 5' primer and J-beta primers. In TCRdb, the 5' RACE reads were re-called with MiXCR into one record per CDR3 protein. The sample shows under 1,000,000 distinct CDR3 sequences, about 34% of them seen only once. The data were obtained in a study of blood T cells in healthy people across ages. V lost 2 bases and J lost 4, with 33 bases in between. CDR3 length: 22 residues. Germline values: CDR1 SGHTA, CDR2 FQGNSA. The donors, all healthy, were Caucasians living in Russia, aged roughly 6 to 100. RNA extraction gave at least 5 micrograms of total RNA per sample.

The material sequenced was blood. This TCR came from a man aged 18 to 30 in good health. The gene calls are TRBV7-2 and TRBJ2-1; possible D gene TRBD2, 6 bases. The chain's CDR3 is CASSLSRWDRNDDGAGYNEQFF. Here the CDR3 DNA reads TGTGCCAGCAGCTTAAGCCGCTGGGATCGAAATGACGACGGGGCGGGGTACAATGAGCAGTTCTTC.